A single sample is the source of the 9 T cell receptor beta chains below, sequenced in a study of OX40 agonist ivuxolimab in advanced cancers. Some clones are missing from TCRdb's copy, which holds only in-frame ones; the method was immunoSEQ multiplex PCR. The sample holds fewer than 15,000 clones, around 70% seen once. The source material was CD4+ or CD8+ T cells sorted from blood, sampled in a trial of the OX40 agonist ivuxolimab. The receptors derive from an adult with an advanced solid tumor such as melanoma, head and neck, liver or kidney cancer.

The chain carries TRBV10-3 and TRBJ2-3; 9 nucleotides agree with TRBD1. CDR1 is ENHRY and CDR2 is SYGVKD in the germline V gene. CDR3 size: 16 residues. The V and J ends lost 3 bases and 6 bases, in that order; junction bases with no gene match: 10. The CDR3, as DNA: TGTGCCATCAGTGAAACGGGAGGACAGGGGCCTGATACGCAGTATTTT. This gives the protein CAISETGGQGPDTQYF.

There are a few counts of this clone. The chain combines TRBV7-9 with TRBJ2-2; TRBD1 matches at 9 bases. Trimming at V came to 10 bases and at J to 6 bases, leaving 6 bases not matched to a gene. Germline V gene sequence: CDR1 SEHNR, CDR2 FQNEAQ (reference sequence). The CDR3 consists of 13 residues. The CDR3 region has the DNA TGTGCCATCCCCGGGACAGGGTCCGGGGAGCTGTTTTTT. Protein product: CAIPGTGSGELFF.

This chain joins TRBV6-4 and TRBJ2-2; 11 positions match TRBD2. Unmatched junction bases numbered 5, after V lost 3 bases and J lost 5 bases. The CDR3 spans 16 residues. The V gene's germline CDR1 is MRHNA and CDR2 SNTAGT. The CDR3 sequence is CASSELAGVGTGELFF. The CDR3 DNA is TGTGCCAGCAGTGAACTAGCGGGAGTCGGGACCGGGGAGCTGTTTTTT.

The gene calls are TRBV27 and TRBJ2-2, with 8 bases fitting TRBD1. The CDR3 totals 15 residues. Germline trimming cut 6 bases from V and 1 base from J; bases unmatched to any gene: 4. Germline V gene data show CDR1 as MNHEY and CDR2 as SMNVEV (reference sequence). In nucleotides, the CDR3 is TGTGCCAGCAGGAGGACAGGGCTGAACACCGGGGAGCTGTTTTTT. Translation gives CASRRTGLNTGELFF.

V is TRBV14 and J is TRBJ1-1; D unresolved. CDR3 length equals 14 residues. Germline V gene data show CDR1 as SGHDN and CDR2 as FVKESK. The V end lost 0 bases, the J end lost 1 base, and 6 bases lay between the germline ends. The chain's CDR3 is CASSQDPGNTEAFF. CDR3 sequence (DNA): TGTGCCAGCAGCCAAGATCCGGGGAACACTGAAGCTTTCTTT.

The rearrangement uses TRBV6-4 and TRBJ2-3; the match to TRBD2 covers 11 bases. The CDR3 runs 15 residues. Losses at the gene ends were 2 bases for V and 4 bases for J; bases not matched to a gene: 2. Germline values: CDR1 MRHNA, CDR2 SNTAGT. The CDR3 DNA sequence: TGTGCCAGCAGTGACACTAGCGGGAGTGCAGATACGCAGTATTTT. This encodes CASSDTSGSADTQYF.

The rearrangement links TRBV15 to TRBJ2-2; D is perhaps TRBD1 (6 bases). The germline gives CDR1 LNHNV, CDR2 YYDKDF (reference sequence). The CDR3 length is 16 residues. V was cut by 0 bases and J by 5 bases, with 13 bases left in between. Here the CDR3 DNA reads TGTGCCACCAGCAGAGACAGGGGTCCCTGGACCGGGGAGCTGTTTTTT. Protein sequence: CATSRDRGPWTGELFF.

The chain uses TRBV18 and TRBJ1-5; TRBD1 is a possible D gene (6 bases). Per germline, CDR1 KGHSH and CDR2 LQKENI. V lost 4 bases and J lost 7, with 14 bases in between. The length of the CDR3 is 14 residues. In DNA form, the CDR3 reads TGTGCCAGCTCACTCGTGGCCAGGGGACAGCCCCAGCATTTT. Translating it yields CASSLVARGQPQHF.

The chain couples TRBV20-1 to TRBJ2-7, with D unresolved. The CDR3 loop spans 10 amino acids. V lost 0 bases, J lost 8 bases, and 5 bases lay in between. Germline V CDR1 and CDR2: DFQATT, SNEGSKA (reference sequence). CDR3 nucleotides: TGCAGTGCTAGAGAAATGCAGCAGTACTTC. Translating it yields CSAREMQQYF.